This entry describes one TCR beta chain. These data are taken from a study of CD8+ T cells in alopecia areata. The treatment here: oral pan-JAK inhibitor, 5-10 mg twice daily. Sequencing templates came from extracted RNA that was reverse transcribed into cDNA. Here immunoSEQ multiplex PCR was the method, and the copy in TCRdb shows in-frame clones only, minus some. The top ten hold just over 1% of the sample, which has some 190,000 clones, approximately 57% seen once. Sequencing was performed on CD4+ T cells sorted from blood, taken at week 24, from a patient treated with tofacitinib. The TCR originated in a human donor with alopecia areata.

CDR3 loop: CAISGTSGDTDTQYF. CDR3 coding DNA: TGTGCCATCAGTGGGACTAGCGGGGACACAGATACGCAGTATTTT. The chain employs TRBV10-3 and TRBJ2-3, with 12 bases aligning to TRBD2. This CDR3 region has 15 residues. V was pared by 4 bases and J by 2 bases, with 1 base of the junction left unmatched. CDR1 and CDR2 (germline): ENHRY, SYGVKD.